This TCR beta chain is drawn from a study of blood T cells in healthy people across ages. The CDR3 is made up of 12 amino acids. Between the trimmed V and J ends, which lost 7 bases and 5 bases, there was a span of 10 bases. Alongside a J-beta primer mix, a sample-barcoded 5' primer served in a second PCR lasting roughly 7 to 12 cycles. TCRdb independently ran MiXCR on the 5' RACE reads; one entry per CDR3 protein. The sample lists 1.5 million to 2 million distinct CDR3 sequences, roughly 27% occurring once. This clonotype was seen a few times. The chain is built from TRBV12-3 or TRBV12-4 and TRBJ2-3; D is unclear. Sample: blood. The origin of this receptor is a woman under 40 in good health. As DNA, the CDR3 is TGTGCCAGCACGGCCAGCCGAGATACGCAGTATTTT. It is translated as CASTASRDTQYF.